This passage covers 18 T cell receptor beta chains from one sample sequenced in a study of low-dose radiotherapy and immunotherapy resistance in tumors. TRAV- and TRBV-specific primers, spanning alpha and beta chains, primed first-strand cDNA. Using a constant-region primer together with a V-primer adapter, TCRs were subjected to 20 PCR cycles of amplification. From the reads, TCRdb called clonotypes with MiXCR, one entry per CDR3 protein. The sample yields fewer than 110,000 distinct CDR3 sequences, less than 25% seen once. The time point: after trial treatment. Treatment of the sample: LDRT plus nivolumab, ipilimumab, low-dose cyclophosphamide and aspirin (RACIN trial). The material was PBMCs, obtained after low-dose radiotherapy plus immunotherapy. The receptors come from a male donor with prostate cancer.

This clonotype was observed at least ten times. The chain joins TRBV29-1 to TRBJ2-2; D uncertain. Germline CDR1 is SQVTM and CDR2 is ANQGSEA. V shed 2 bases and J shed 1 base, with 8 bases lying between them. The CDR3 length is 14 residues. The CDR3 nucleotides are TGCAGCGTTGAATTTGGGGTGAACACCGGGGAGCTGTTTTTT. Translation: CSVEFGVNTGELFF.

Worth noting for this clonotype: A much larger clone lies a single base off, so this may be a read error. The V call is TRBV28, the J call TRBJ1-1, with a possible D match to TRBD1 (6 bases). Germline V gene sequence: CDR1 MDHEN, CDR2 SYDVKM. CDR3 length: 14 amino acids. CDR3 region: CVSSSGQTYTEAFF. CDR3 nucleotides: TGTGTCAGCAGTTCCGGACAGACCTACACTGAAGCTTTCTTT.

This clonotype has ten or more counts. This chain uses TRBV6-2 or TRBV6-3 with TRBJ1-3; no clear D gene. Trimming removed 5 bases at V and 0 bases at J, with 11 bases between. The CDR3 has 15 amino acids. In germline, CDR1 is MNHEY, CDR2 SVGEGT. CDR3: CASSERGLSGNTIYF. CDR3 DNA sequence: TGTGCCAGCAGTGAACGCGGACTCTCTGGAAACACCATATATTTT.

This clonotype was recorded at least ten times. The CDR3 DNA reads as TGCAGTGCTAGCCCCTCGGGGATGCCGGAGGAAGAGACCCAGTACTTC. Translating gives CSASPSGMPEEETQYF. The chain couples TRBV20-1 to TRBJ2-5, with TRBD2 as a possible D gene (5 bases). There are 16 residues in the CDR3. Germline V gene sequence: CDR1 DFQATT, CDR2 SNEGSKA (reference sequence). Trimming left V 3 bases short and J 3 bases short, with 20 bases between.

This clonotype was observed once. The CDR3 does not end in the conserved phenylalanine or tryptophan, so this is likely a read error. This sequence joins TRBV7-2 and TRBJ2-2; TRBD2 agrees at 10 bases. CDR3 size: 16 residues. The J segment lost 7 bases and the V segment lost 3 bases, leaving 8 bases of the junction unmatched. Per germline, CDR1 SGHTA and CDR2 FQGNSA. In DNA form, the CDR3 reads TGTGCCAGCAGCTTTACCCTAGCGGGGGCTGTCGGGGAGCTGTTTTCT. Translating it yields CASSFTLAGAVGELFS.

V is TRBV29-1 and J is TRBJ1-4; 7 nucleotides align to TRBD1. The V gene end was trimmed by 6 bases and the J gene end by 6 bases; junction bases not matched to a gene: 7. The germline V gene has CDR1 SQVTM and CDR2 ANQGSEA. The length of the CDR3 is 13 residues. CDR3 nucleotide sequence: TGCAGCGTGGGGAGGGGGCCGGATGAAAAACTGTTTTTT. Translating gives CSVGRGPDEKLFF.

This clonotype has at least ten counts. The chain employs TRBV4-3 and TRBJ2-4, with 7 bases identical to TRBD1. Germline loops: CDR1 LGHNA, CDR2 YSLEER. Unmatched junction bases numbered 8, after V lost 4 bases and J lost 8 bases. This CDR3 contains 14 residues. CDR3 in amino acids: CASSLTGTEDIQYF. The CDR3 DNA follows: TGCGCCAGCAGCCTAACCGGGACAGAGGACATTCAGTACTTC.

On this clonotype: A read error likely explains this, since a far larger clone differs by one base. This chain uses TRBV1 with TRBJ1-2; TRBD1, the D gene given by the table, was not confirmed from the DNA. TRBV1 is tagged as a pseudogene. The CDR3 is 15 amino acids. CDR3 coding DNA: TGCGCCAGCAGCACCGTCCTGTCCCCGTCCTATGGCTACACCTTC. Translating gives CASSTVLSPSYGYTF.

This clonotype was seen at least ten times. The chain couples TRBV2 to TRBJ2-7, with TRBD1 as a possible D gene (6 bases). V shed 6 bases and J shed 6 bases, with 12 bases lying between them. Germline V CDR1 and CDR2: SNHLY, FYNNEI. CDR3 length: 12 residues. The CDR3 protein is CASRNRVFEQYF. The CDR3 nucleotides are TGTGCCAGCAGAAACAGGGTGTTCGAGCAGTACTTC.

In its sample, this clonotype was seen many times. The chain combines TRBV7-9 with TRBJ2-5, with 7 nucleotides matching TRBD2. This CDR3 has 17 amino acids. Germline-derived CDR1 and CDR2 are SEHNR and FQNEAQ (reference sequence). V lost 1 base to trimming and J lost 5 bases; unmatched junction nucleotides: 13. Written as DNA, the CDR3 is TGTGCCAGCAGCTTAGGAGGTAGCGGGCCACGTTTGGAGACCCAGTACTTC. It is translated as CASSLGGSGPRLETQYF. Looking up the rest from reference TRBV7-9 and TRBJ2-5 gives the full variable domain: DTGVSQNPRHKITKRGQNVTFRCDPISEHNRLYWYRQTLGQGPEFLTYFQNEAQLEKSRLLSDRFSAERPKGSFSTLEIQRTEQGDSAMYLCASSLGGSGPRLETQYFGPGTRLLVL.

This clonotype has a handful of counts. This sequence joins TRBV6-2 or TRBV6-3 and TRBJ2-7; 12 bases agree with TRBD2. Trimming cost V 6 bases and J 2 bases; bases outside gene matches: 2. The CDR3 runs 14 residues. Germline CDR1 is MNHEY and CDR2 is SVGEGT. CDR3 region: CASRWTSGAYEQYF. Here the CDR3 DNA reads TGTGCCAGCAGGTGGACTAGCGGGGCCTACGAGCAGTACTTC.

This clonotype was counted ten times or more. The gene calls are TRBV10-1 and TRBJ2-7; 9 nucleotides align to TRBD2. The J segment lost 2 bases and the V segment lost 4 bases, leaving 6 bases of the junction unmatched. The CDR3 consists of 15 residues. The germline gives CDR1 WNHNN, CDR2 SYGVQD (reference sequence). For the CDR3, the DNA is TGCGCCAGCAGTGCGGCTAGCGGGGCCCCCTACGAGCAGTACTTC. Translating it yields CASSAASGAPYEQYF.

This clonotype was picked up many times. V usage is TRBV6-6 and J usage is TRBJ2-3; D is perhaps TRBD1 (5 bases). Germline-derived CDR1 and CDR2 are MNHNY and SVGAGI (reference sequence). The CDR3 covers 16 residues. V gave up 5 bases and J gave up 1 base, with 16 bases separating them. The CDR3 protein is CASSPPPGSGTDTQYF. The DNA of the CDR3 is TGTGCCAGCAGTCCCCCCCCAGGGTCCGGCACAGATACGCAGTATTTT.

This clonotype was counted many times. V usage is TRBV2 and J usage is TRBJ1-1; D perhaps matches TRBD1 (6 bases). This CDR3 is built from 13 residues. Per germline, CDR1 SNHLY and CDR2 FYNNEI. V was pared by 4 bases and J by 7 bases, with 13 bases between. For the CDR3, the DNA is TGTGCCAGCAGTGTTGAAGGGACACATGAAGCTTTCTTT. Translating gives CASSVEGTHEAFF.

In this sample, this clonotype turned up many times. This chain uses TRBV12-3 or TRBV12-4 with TRBJ1-2, with TRBD1 identical over 9 bases. With 6 bases clipped from V and 4 bases from J, the junction kept 9 bases outside the gene matches. The CDR3 is made up of 15 amino acids. This CDR3 reads CASSKDRGPFYGYTF. The CDR3 DNA follows: TGTGCCAGCAGCAAGGACAGGGGCCCATTCTATGGCTACACCTTC.

This sequence joins TRBV6-2 or TRBV6-3 and TRBJ2-3; 9 nucleotides align to TRBD1. Germline CDR1 is MNHEY and CDR2 is SVGEGT. This CDR3 has 16 amino acids. Germline trimming cut 5 bases from V and 6 bases from J; bases unmatched to any gene: 12. In DNA form, the CDR3 reads TGTGCCAGCAGTGGAACCGGGACAGGGTCCAGGGATACGCAGTATTTT. This sequence encodes CASSGTGTGSRDTQYF.

This clonotype was seen at least ten times. The genes are TRBV11-2 and TRBJ2-7; 15 bases match TRBD2. CDR3 length: 16 amino acids. With V trimmed by 6 bases and J by 5 bases, 8 bases remained unmatched. Germline values: CDR1 SGHAT, CDR2 FQNNGV. This chain's CDR3 is CASREGTSGGSDEQYF. The CDR3 region has the DNA TGTGCCAGCAGGGAAGGGACTAGCGGGGGGTCGGACGAGCAGTACTTC.

The sample holds many counts of this clonotype. This sequence joins TRBV18 and TRBJ2-7; a possible D gene is TRBD2 (6 bases). The CDR3 has 14 residues. Trimming removed 3 bases from V and 3 bases from J, with 12 bases in between. Germline assignment: CDR1 KGHSH and CDR2 LQKENI. The CDR3 here is CASSPPLSGYEQYF. The DNA for the CDR3 is TGTGCCAGCTCACCCCCACTTAGCGGCTACGAGCAGTACTTC.